These 17 T cell receptor beta chains originate from one sample sequenced in a study of blood T cell repertoires in COVID-19. Repertoires were generated with immunoSEQ multiplex PCR, while TCRdb's copy carries only in-frame clones and drops some. The sample lists about 380,000 clones; about 90% were seen once. The sample taken for sequencing was PBMCs or T cells enriched from blood (not recorded which). Every receptor here comes from a woman aged 25 to 39 who had recovered from COVID-19.

This chain links TRBV18 with TRBJ1-2; 7 positions match TRBD1. CDR1 and CDR2 from the germline V gene are KGHSH and LQKENI. The CDR3 contains 13 residues. Losses at the gene ends were 3 bases for V and 6 bases for J; bases not matched to a gene: 4. The CDR3 nucleotides are TGTGCCAGCTCACCCGGCAGGGGGAATGGCTACACCTTC. Protein: CASSPGRGNGYTF.

This clone was counted a single time. This chain joins TRBV7-2 and TRBJ2-3; 7 nucleotides line up with TRBD2. Germline V gene data show CDR1 as SGHTA and CDR2 as FQGNSA. The CDR3 loop spans 15 amino acids. V shed 1 base, J shed 4 bases, and the junction held 5 bases outside the gene matches. The CDR3 protein is CASSLVAGAADTQYF. In DNA, the CDR3 is TGTGCCAGCAGCTTAGTTGCGGGAGCAGCAGATACGCAGTATTTT.

V is TRBV11-2 and J is TRBJ2-7; D unclear. The V end lost 5 bases, the J end lost 2 bases, and 10 bases lay between the germline ends. CDR1 SGHAT and CDR2 FQNNGV come from the germline V gene. This CDR3 has 13 residues. The CDR3 region is CASSPPGAYEQYF. The CDR3 DNA reads as TGTGCCAGCAGCCCTCCCGGAGCCTACGAGCAGTACTTC.

This clone was detected a few times. This chain connects TRBV7-8 to TRBJ2-7; 11 nucleotides align to TRBD2. With 6 bases clipped from V and 4 bases from J, the junction kept 8 bases outside the gene matches. Germline V CDR1 and CDR2: SGHVS, FQNEAQ. The length of the CDR3 is 15 residues. The CDR3 spells CASRQTLAGEYEQYF. The CDR3 bases are TGTGCCAGCAGGCAAACACTAGCGGGAGAATACGAGCAGTACTTC.

The chain employs TRBV28 and TRBJ1-5; D may be TRBD1 (6 bases). The V gene's germline CDR1 is MDHEN and CDR2 SYDVKM. The V and J ends lost 6 bases and 5 bases respectively, with 8 bases between them. The CDR3 has 12 amino acids. CDR3 DNA sequence: TGTGCCAGCAGGTACAGGGATCAGCCCCAGCATTTT. It is translated as CASRYRDQPQHF. The entire variable domain, with the rest obtained from reference TRBV28 and TRBJ1-5, is as follows: DVKVTQSSRYLVKRTGEKVFLECVQDMDHENMFWYRQDPGLGLRLIYFSYDVKMKEKGDIPEGYSVSREKKERFSLILESASTNQTSMYLCASRYRDQPQHFGDGTRLSIL.

V and J are TRBV28 and TRBJ1-2; 7 nucleotides agree with TRBD1. CDR1 and CDR2 from the germline V gene are MDHEN and SYDVKM. Germline trimming cut 3 bases from V and 0 bases from J; bases unmatched to any gene: 7. This CDR3 is built from 16 residues. This CDR3 is CASSFTWTGSNYGYTF. The DNA of the CDR3 is TGTGCCAGCAGTTTCACTTGGACAGGCTCTAACTATGGCTACACCTTC.

This chain uses TRBV19 with TRBJ1-1; TRBD1 aligns across 8 bases. Germline V gene data show CDR1 as LNHDA and CDR2 as SQIVND (reference sequence). Trimming took 4 bases from V and 5 from J; bases not matched to a gene: 6. The CDR3 has 14 residues. The CDR3 sequence: CASSRGQGWTEAFF. As DNA, the CDR3 is TGTGCCAGTAGTAGAGGACAGGGATGGACTGAAGCTTTCTTT.

V and J are TRBV4-1 and TRBJ2-1; 10 bases are shared with TRBD2. V was clipped by 4 bases and J by 8 bases; unmatched bases: 8. This CDR3 is 15 amino acids long. Germline CDR1 and CDR2: MGHRA and YSYEKL. The CDR3 spells CASSPGQRGGYEQFF. The CDR3 region has the DNA TGCGCCAGCAGCCCAGGCCAGCGGGGGGGGTATGAGCAGTTCTTC.

The chain has TRBV19 and TRBJ2-7; possible D gene TRBD1, 5 bases. The germline CDR1 and CDR2 sequences are LNHDA and SQIVND (reference sequence). This CDR3 has 12 residues. V lost 3 bases to trimming and J lost 6 bases, with 9 bases between them. The CDR3 sequence: CASSMQGREQYF. In nucleotides, the CDR3 is TGTGCCAGTAGTATGCAGGGCCGCGAGCAGTACTTC.

This clone has only one observation. The chain joins TRBV5-1 to TRBJ1-1; 11 bases agree with TRBD1. Trimming removed 4 bases from V and 8 bases from J; junction bases left unmatched: 7. Germline loops: CDR1 SGHRS, CDR2 YFSETQ. This CDR3 is built from 14 residues. CDR3 protein: CASSRGQGGREAFF. Written as DNA, the CDR3 is TGCGCCAGCAGCCGGGGACAGGGGGGAAGAGAAGCTTTCTTT.

The DNA for the CDR3 is TGTGCCAGCAGCTCGGGAATAGCGGGGACCGGCACAGATACGCAGTATTTT. Protein sequence: CASSSGIAGTGTDTQYF. The chain combines TRBV5-4 with TRBJ2-3; 8 bases are a match to TRBD2. Trimming removed 3 bases from V and 1 base from J; junction bases left unmatched: 10. CDR3 length: 17 amino acids. Germline assignment: CDR1 SGHNT and CDR2 YYREEE (reference sequence).

This chain links TRBV3-1 (or the pseudogene TRBV3-2) with TRBJ1-1; no definite D call. Germline lookup yields CDR1 LGHDT and CDR2 YNNKEL (reference sequence). Trimming removed 4 bases at V and 4 bases at J, with 16 bases between. This CDR3 spans 15 amino acids. In DNA, the CDR3 is TGTGCCAGCAGCCCAACCGGAGAGGCAGTCACTGAAGCTTTCTTT. Translated: CASSPTGEAVTEAFF.

The rearrangement uses TRBV5-1 and TRBJ2-7; TRBD1 aligns across 10 bases. Germline V CDR1 and CDR2: SGHRS, YFSETQ. CDR3 length: 15 residues. With 4 bases clipped from V and 2 bases from J, the junction kept 6 bases outside the gene matches. The CDR3 coding sequence is TGCGCCAGCAGCCCGACAGGGGGCCTTACCTACGAGCAGTACTTC. Its translation: CASSPTGGLTYEQYF. Supplemented by reference TRBV5-1 and TRBJ2-7, the full variable domain reads KAGVTQTPRYLIKTRGQQVTLSCSPISGHRSVSWYQQTPGQGLQFLFEYFSETQRNKGNFPGRFSGRQFSNSRSEMNVSTLELGDSALYLCASSPTGGLTYEQYFGPGTRLTVT.

This clone came up once. The rearrangement links TRBV5-1 to TRBJ1-2; no clear D. Trimming stripped 4 bases from V and 5 bases from J, with 15 bases between. This CDR3 comprises 14 residues. Looked up from germline, CDR1 is SGHRS and CDR2 is YFSETQ. The CDR3 spells CASSPGEGTYGYTF. The CDR3 DNA is TGCGCCAGCAGCCCCGGAGAGGGAACGTATGGCTACACCTTC.

V usage is TRBV15 and J usage is TRBJ2-1, with 11 nucleotides matching TRBD2. V lost 1 base to trimming and J lost 4 bases; unmatched junction nucleotides: 12. The CDR3 covers 19 residues. The germline V gene has CDR1 LNHNV and CDR2 YYDKDF (reference sequence). This CDR3 reads CATSRGLSSGRATYNEQFF. The CDR3 region has the DNA TGTGCCACCAGCAGAGGACTTAGTAGCGGGAGGGCCACGTACAATGAGCAGTTCTTC.

The chain's CDR3 is CASRAAPQGNYGYTF. CDR3 sequence (DNA): TGTGCCAGCAGGGCTGCTCCACAGGGGAACTATGGCTACACCTTC. This chain uses TRBV6-5 with TRBJ1-2, with TRBD1 matching over 7 bases. V was clipped by 6 bases and J by 2 bases; unmatched bases: 9. The CDR3 is 15 residues long. From germline, CDR1 is MNHEY and CDR2 SVGAGI.

This rearrangement joins TRBV9 to TRBJ2-3; D gene uncertain. This CDR3 comprises 13 residues. Germline CDR1 SGDLS, CDR2 YYNGEE. Trimming stripped 7 bases from V and 3 bases from J, with 12 bases between. CDR3 in amino acids: CASPDSLTDTQYF. CDR3 DNA sequence: TGTGCCAGCCCCGACTCGTTGACAGATACGCAGTATTTT.